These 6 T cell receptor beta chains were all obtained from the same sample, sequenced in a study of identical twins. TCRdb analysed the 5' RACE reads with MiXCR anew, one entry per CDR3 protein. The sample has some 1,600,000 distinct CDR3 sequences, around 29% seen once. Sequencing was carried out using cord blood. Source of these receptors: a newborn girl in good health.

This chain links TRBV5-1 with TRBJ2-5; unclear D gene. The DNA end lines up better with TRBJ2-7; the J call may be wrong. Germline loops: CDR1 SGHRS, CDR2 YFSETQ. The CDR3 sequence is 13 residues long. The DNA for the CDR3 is TGCGCCAGCAGCCTGGTGTGGGCGAACGAGCAGTACTTC. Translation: CASSLVWANEQYF.

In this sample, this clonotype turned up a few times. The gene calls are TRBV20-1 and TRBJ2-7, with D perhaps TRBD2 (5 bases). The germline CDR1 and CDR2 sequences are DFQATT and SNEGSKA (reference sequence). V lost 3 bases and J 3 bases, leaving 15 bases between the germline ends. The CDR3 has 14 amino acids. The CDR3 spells CSASIIRRYYEQYF. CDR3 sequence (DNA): TGCAGTGCTAGTATCATAAGGAGGTACTACGAGCAGTACTTC.

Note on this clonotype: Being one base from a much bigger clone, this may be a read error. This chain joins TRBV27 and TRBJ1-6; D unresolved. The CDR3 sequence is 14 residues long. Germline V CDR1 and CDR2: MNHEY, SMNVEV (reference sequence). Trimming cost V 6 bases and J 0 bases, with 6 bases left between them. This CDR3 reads CASRRSSYNSPLHF. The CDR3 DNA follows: TGTGCCAGCAGGAGAAGCTCCTATAATTCACCCCTCCACTTT.

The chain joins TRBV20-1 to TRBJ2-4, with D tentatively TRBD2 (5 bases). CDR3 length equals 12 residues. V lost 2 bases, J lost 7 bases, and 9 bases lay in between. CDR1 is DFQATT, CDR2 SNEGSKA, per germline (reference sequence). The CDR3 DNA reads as TGCAGTGCTAGATATCCGGGGAACATTCAGTACTTC. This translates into CSARYPGNIQYF.

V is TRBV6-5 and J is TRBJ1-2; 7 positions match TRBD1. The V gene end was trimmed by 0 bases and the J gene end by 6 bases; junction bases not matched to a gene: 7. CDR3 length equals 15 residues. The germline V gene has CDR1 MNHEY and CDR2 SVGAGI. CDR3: CASSYSLDRVNGYTF. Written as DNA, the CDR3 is TGTGCCAGCAGTTACTCCCTTGACAGGGTGAATGGCTACACCTTC.

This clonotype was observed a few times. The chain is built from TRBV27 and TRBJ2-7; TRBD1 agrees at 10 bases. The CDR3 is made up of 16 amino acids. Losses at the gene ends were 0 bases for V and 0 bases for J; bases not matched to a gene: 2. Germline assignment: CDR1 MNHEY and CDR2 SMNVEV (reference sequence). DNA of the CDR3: TGTGCCAGCAGTTTATCGGGACAGGGGAACTCCTACGAGCAGTACTTC. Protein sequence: CASSLSGQGNSYEQYF.